A single T cell receptor (beta chain) is shown here with its context. The sample belongs to a study of shared clonotypes between healthy human individuals. Study as a whole: The study enrolled a couple of women and a few men aged 18 to 49.

V trimming: 9 bases; J trimming: 1 base; junction bases outside the gene matches: 5. This CDR3 is built from 13 residues. Germline CDR1 and CDR2: LNHDA and SQIVND (reference sequence). CD8 cells regarded as naive lacked CD45RO, were positively chosen for CCR7, and omitted terminally differentiated effector memory CD45RA+ cells. Caucasian adults living in Nashville, Tennessee, provided all samples. Some 32,000 T cell genomes, or roughly 200 ng DNA, went into the sorted-subset replicate PCRs. The table came from immunoSEQ multiplex PCR; TCRdb's copy has only in-frame clones and leaves some out. The sample yields around 1,900,000 clones, 90% to 95% seen once.

The receptor was isolated from a man aged 18 to 29 in good health. Some clones in this sample may be carry-over from other donors' samples. The J gene is TRBJ1-2, the V gene TRBV19, with 7 bases lining up with TRBD1. The sample comprised naive CD8+ T cells from PBMCs. DNA for the CDR3: TGTGCCAGCCTCAGGGGGTATAACTATGGCTACACCTTC. Residues: CASLRGYNYGYTF.